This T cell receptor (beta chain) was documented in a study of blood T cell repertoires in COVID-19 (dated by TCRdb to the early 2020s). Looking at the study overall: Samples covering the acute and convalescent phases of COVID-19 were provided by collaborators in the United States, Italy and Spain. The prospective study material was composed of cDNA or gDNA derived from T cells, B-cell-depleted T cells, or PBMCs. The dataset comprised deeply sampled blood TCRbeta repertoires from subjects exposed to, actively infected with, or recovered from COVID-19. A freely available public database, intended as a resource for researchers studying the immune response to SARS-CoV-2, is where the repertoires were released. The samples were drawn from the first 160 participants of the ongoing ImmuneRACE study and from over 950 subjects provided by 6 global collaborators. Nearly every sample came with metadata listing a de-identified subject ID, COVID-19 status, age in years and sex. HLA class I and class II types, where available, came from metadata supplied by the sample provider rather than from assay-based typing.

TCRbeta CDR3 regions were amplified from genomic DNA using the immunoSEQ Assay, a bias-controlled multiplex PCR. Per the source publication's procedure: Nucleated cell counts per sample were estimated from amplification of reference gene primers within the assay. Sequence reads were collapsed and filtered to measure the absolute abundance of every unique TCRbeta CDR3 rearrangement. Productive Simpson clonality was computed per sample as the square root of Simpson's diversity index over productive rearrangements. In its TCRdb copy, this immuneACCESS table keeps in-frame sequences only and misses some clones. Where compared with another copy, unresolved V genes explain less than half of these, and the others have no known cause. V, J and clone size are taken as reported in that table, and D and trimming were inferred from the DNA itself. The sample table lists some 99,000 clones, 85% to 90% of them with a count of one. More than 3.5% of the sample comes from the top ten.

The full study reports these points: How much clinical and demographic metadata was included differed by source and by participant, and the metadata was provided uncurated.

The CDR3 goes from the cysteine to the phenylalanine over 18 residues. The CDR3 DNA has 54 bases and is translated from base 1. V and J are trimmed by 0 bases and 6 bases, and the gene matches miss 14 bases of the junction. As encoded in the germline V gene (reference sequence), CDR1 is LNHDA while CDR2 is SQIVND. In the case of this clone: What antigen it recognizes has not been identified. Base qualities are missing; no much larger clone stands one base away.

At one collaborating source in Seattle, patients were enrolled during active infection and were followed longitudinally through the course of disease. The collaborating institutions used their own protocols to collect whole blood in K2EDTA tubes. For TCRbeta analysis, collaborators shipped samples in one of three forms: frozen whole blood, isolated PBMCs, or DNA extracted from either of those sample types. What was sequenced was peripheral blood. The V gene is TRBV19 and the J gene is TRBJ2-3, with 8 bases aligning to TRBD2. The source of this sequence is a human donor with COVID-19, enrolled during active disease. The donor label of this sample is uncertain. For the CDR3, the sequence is CASSIDRSLAGGSDTQYF. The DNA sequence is TGTGCCAGTAGTATAGATAGGTCCCTGGCGGGGGGCAGTGATACGCAGTATTTT.